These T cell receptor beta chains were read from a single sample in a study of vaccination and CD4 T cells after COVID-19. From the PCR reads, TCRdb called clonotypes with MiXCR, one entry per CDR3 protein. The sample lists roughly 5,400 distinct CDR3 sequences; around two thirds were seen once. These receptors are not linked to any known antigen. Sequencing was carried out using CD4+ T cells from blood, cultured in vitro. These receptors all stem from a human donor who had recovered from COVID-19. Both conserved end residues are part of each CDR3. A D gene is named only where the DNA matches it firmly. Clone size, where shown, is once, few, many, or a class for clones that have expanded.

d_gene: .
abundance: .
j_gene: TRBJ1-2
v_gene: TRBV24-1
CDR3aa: CATSDPQGGYTF
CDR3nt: TGTGCCACCAGTGATCCCCAGGGGGGCTACACCTTC

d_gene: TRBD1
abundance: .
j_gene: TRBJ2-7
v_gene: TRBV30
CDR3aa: CAWTPQDRDYEQYF
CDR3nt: TGTGCCTGGACACCCCAGGACAGGGACTACGAGCAGTACTTC

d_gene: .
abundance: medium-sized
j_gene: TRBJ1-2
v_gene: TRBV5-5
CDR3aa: CASSSTGNYGYTF
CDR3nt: TGTGCCAGCAGCTCGACGGGAAACTATGGCTACACCTTC

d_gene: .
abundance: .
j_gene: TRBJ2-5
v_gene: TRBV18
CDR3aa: CASSPQTGQETQYF
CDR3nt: TGTGCCAGCTCACCACAGACGGGCCAAGAGACCCAGTACTTC

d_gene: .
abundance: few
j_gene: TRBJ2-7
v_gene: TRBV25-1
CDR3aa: CASSDQQGVQYF
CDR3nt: TGTGCCAGCAGTGACCAACAGGGAGTGCAGTACTTC

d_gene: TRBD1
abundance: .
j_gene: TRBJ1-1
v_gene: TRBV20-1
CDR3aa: CSAYYRQGRTEAFF
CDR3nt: TGCAGTGCTTACTACCGACAGGGGCGCACTGAAGCTTTCTTT

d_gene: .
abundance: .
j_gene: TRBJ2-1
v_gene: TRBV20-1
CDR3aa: CSARARGPPLSYNEQFF
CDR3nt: TGCAGTGCTAGAGCCCGGGGCCCGCCCCTGAGCTACAATGAGCAGTTCTTC

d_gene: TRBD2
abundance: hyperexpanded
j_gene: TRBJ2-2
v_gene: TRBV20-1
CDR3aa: CSARDPGTSGGLGTGELFF
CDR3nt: TGCAGTGCTAGAGATCCCGGGACTAGCGGGGGTCTAGGGACCGGGGAGCTGTTTTTT

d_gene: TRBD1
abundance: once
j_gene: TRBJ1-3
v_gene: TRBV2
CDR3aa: CASRAGTGGPIYF
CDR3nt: TGTGCCAGCAGAGCCGGGACAGGGGGTCCCATATATTTT

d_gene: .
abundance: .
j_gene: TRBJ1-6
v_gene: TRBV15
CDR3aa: CATSRGRNSPLHF
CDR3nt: TGTGCCACCAGCAGGGGCCGTAATTCACCCCTCCACTTT

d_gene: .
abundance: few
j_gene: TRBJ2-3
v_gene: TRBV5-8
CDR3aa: CASSGIQGTDTQYF
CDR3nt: TGTGCCAGCAGCGGAATACAGGGCACAGATACGCAGTATTTT

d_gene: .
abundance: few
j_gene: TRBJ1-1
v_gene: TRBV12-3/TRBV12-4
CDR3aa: CASSLGENTEAFF
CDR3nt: TGTGCCAGCAGTTTAGGGGAGAACACTGAAGCTTTCTTT

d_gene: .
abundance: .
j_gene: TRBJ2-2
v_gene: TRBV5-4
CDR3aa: CASSSASVGTGELFF
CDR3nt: TGTGCCAGCAGCTCGGCTAGCGTCGGAACCGGGGAGCTGTTTTTT

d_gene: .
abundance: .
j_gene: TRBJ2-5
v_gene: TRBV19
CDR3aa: CASSKVQETQYF
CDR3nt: TGTGCCAGTAGTAAGGTCCAAGAGACCCAGTACTTC

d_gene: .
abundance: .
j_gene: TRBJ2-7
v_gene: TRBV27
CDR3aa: CASSLRQTSYEQYF
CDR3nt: TGTGCCAGCAGTTTACGACAGACATCCTACGAGCAGTACTTC

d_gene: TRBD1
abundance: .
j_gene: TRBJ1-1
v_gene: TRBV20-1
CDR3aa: CSAREQGRVTEAFF
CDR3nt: TGCAGTGCTAGAGAACAGGGGAGAGTGACTGAAGCTTTCTTT

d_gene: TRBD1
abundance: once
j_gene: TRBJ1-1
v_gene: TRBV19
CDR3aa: CASSILAGGGTEAFF
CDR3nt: TGTGCCAGTAGTATACTGGCAGGGGGAGGTACTGAAGCTTTCTTT

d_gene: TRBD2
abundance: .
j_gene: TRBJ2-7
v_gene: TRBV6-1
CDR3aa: CASSPTSGRAVEEQYF
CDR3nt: TGTGCCAGCAGTCCCACTAGCGGGAGGGCCGTTGAAGAGCAGTACTTC

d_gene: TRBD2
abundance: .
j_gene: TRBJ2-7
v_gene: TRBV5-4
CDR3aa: CASSSAGSASYEQYF
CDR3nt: TGTGCCAGCAGCTCAGCGGGATCGGCCTCCTACGAGCAGTACTTC

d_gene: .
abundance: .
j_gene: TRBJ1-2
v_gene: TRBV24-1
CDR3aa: CATSDSGMNYGYTF
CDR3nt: TGTGCCACCAGTGATTCCGGGATGAACTATGGCTACACCTTC

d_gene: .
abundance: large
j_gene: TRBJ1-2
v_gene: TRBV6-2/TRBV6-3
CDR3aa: CASSYSPGGFGYTF
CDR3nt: TGTGCCAGCAGTTACAGCCCGGGGGGCTTTGGCTACACCTTC

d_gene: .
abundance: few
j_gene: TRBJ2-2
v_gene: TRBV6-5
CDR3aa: CASSYSNTGASTGELFF
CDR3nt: TGTGCCAGCAGTTACTCGAACACGGGAGCGAGCACCGGGGAGCTGTTTTTT

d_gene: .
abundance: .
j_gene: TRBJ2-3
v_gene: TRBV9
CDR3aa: CASSVGPTTYGFTDTQYF
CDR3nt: TGTGCCAGCAGCGTAGGCCCGACTACCTACGGGTTCACAGATACGCAGTATTTT

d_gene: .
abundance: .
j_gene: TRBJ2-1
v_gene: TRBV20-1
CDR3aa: CSARDGTVDDEQFF
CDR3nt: TGCAGTGCTAGAGATGGGACTGTCGACGATGAGCAGTTCTTC

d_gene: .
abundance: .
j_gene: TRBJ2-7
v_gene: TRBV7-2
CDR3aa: CASSFQSGPPGEQYF
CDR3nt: TGTGCCAGCAGCTTCCAAAGCGGGCCCCCTGGCGAGCAGTACTTC

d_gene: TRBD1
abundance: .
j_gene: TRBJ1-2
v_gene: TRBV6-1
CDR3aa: CASSDRTGGYTF
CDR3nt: TGTGCCAGCAGTGACCGGACAGGGGGCTACACCTTC

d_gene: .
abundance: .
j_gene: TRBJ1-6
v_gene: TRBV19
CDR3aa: CASSIGARVLLHF
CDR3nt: TGTGCCAGTAGTATTGGTGCCAGGGTTCTCCTCCACTTT

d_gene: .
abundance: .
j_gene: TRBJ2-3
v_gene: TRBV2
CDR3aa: CASSGPFTDTQYF
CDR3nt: TGTGCCAGCAGTGGACCGTTCACAGATACGCAGTATTTT

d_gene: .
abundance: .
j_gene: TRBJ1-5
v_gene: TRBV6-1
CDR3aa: CASSEGGGIGPQHF
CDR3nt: TGTGCCAGCAGTGAAGGCGGGGGGATCGGGCCCCAGCATTTT

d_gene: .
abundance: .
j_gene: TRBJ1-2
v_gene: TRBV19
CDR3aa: CASSKGGDYGYTF
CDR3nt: TGTGCCAGTAGTAAGGGGGGGGACTATGGCTACACCTTC

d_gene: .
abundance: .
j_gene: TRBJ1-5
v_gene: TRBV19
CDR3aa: CASTQGQAINQPQHF
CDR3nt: TGTGCCAGTACTCAGGGGCAGGCGATTAATCAGCCCCAGCATTTT

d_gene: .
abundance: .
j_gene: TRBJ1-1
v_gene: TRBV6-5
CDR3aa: CASSYGRGDTEAFF
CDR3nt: TGTGCCAGCAGTTACGGGAGAGGTGATACTGAAGCTTTCTTT

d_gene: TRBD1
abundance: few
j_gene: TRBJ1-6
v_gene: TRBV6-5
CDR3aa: CASSYSGQGKNSPLHF
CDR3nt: TGTGCCAGCAGTTACAGTGGACAGGGAAAAAATTCACCCCTCCACTTT

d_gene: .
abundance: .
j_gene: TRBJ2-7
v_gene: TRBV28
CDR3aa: CASSLAKPSYEQYF
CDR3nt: TGTGCCAGCAGTTTAGCGAAACCCTCCTACGAGCAGTACTTC

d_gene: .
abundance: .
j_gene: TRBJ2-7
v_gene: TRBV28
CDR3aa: CASSFRVAYEQYF
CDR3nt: TGTGCCAGCAGTTTCAGGGTGGCCTACGAGCAGTACTTC

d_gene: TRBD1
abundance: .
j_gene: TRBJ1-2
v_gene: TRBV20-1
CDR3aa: CSARVGGQPTLSF
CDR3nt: TGCAGTGCTAGAGTGGGGGGACAGCCGACGCTCTCCTTC

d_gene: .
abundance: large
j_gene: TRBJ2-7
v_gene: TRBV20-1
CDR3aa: CSAPGTASYEQYF
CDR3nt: TGCAGTGCTCCCGGGACGGCCTCCTACGAGCAGTACTTC

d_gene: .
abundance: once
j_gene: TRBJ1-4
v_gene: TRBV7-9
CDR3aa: CASSLGRVGEKLFF
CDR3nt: TGTGCCAGCAGCTTAGGCCGGGTGGGTGAAAAACTGTTTTTT

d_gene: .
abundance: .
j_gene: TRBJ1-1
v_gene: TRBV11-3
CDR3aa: CASLGPVNAEAFF
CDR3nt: TGTGCCAGCCTCGGACCGGTGAACGCTGAAGCTTTCTTT

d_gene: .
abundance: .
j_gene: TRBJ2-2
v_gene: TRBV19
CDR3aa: CASSIDRSTGELFF
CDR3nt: TGTGCCAGTAGTATAGATCGATCCACCGGGGAGCTGTTTTTT

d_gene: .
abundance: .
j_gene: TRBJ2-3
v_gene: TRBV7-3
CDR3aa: CASSLTGTSADTQYF
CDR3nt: TGTGCCAGCAGCTTAACAGGCACGAGCGCGGATACGCAGTATTTT

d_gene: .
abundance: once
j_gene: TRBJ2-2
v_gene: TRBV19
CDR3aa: CASSRKTNTGELFF
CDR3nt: TGTGCCAGTAGTAGAAAGACGAACACCGGGGAGCTGTTTTTT

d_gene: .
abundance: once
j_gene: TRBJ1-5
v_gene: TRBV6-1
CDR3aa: CASSDNQPQHF
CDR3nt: TGTGCCAGCAGTGACAATCAGCCCCAGCATTTT

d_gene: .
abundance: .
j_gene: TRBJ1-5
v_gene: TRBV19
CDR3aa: CASTGLSNQPQHF
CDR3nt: TGTGCCAGTACGGGACTAAGCAATCAGCCCCAGCATTTT

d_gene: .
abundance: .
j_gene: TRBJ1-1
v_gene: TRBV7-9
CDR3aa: CASSLGGFDSEAFF
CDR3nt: TGTGCCAGCAGCTTAGGGGGGTTTGACTCTGAAGCTTTCTTT